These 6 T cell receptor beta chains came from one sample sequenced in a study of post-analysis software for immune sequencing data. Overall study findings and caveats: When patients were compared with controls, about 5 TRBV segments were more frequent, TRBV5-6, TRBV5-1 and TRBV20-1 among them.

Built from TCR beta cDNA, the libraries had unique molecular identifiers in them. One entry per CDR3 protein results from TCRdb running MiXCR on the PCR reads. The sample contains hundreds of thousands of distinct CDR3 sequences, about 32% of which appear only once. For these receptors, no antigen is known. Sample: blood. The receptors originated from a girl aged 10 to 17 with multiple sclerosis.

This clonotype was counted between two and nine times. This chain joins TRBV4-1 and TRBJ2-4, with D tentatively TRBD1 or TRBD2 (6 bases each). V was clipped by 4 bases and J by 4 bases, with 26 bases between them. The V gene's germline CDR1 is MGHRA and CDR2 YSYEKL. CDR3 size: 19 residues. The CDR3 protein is CASSPRAHDGGRLKNIQYF. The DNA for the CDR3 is TGCGCCAGCAGCCCTAGGGCCCATGACGGGGGCCGTCTTAAAAACATTCAGTACTTC.

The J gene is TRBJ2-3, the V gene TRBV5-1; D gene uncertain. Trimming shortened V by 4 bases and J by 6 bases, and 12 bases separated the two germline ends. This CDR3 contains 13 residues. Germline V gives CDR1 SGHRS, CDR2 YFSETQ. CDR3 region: CASSPTSSDTQYF. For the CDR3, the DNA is TGCGCCAGCAGCCCGACCTCCTCGGATACGCAGTATTTT.

CDR3 DNA sequence: TGCGCCAGCAGCCCGGAGGGCCACTCTGGAAACACCATATATTTT. This encodes CASSPEGHSGNTIYF. The J gene is TRBJ1-3, the V gene TRBV5-1, with no clear D. Germline V CDR1 and CDR2: SGHRS, YFSETQ. V lost 4 bases to trimming and J lost 0 bases, with 11 bases between them. CDR3 length equals 15 residues.

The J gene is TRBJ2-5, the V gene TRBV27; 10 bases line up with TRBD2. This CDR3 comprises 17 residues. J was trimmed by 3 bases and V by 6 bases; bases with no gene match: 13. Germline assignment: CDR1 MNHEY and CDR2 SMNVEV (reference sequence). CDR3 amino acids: CASRVVAGGLLEETQYF. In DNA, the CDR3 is TGTGCCAGCAGGGTGGTAGCGGGGGGTCTGTTGGAAGAGACCCAGTACTTC.

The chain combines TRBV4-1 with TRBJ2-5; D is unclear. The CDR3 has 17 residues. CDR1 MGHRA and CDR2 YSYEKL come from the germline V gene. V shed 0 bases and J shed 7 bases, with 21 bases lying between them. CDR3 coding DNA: TGCGCCAGCAGCCAAGAGGATCCCGTGCTTGGATTGGGGACCCAGTACTTC. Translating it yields CASSQEDPVLGLGTQYF.

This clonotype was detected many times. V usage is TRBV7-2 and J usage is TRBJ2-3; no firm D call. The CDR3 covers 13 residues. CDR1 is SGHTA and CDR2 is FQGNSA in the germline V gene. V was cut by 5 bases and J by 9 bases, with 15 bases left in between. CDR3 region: CASSLYGSATQYF. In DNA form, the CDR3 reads TGTGCCAGCAGCCTTTACGGGTCAGCGACGCAGTATTTT. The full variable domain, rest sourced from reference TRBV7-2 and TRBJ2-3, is GAGVSQSPSNKVTEKGKDVELRCDPISGHTALYWYRQSLGQGLEFLIYFQGNSAPDKSGLPSDRFSAERTGGSVSTLTIQRTQQEDSAVYLCASSLYGSATQYFGPGTRLTVL.